Shown below are 24 T cell receptor beta chains from a single sample sequenced in a study of CD8+ T cells in alopecia areata. Treatment given: oral pan-JAK inhibitor, 5-10 mg twice daily. Extracted RNA was reverse transcribed, and the resulting cDNA served as sequencing template. This table comes from immunoSEQ multiplex PCR, and its TCRdb copy is limited to in-frame clones, with some not included. This sample yields more than 150,000 clones, of which roughly three fifths are seen a single time; 10% to 15% belongs to the top ten. The sample consisted of CD8+ T cells sorted from blood, taken at week 24, from a patient treated with tofacitinib. The receptors derive from a human donor with alopecia areata.

The chain joins TRBV5-6 to TRBJ2-6; D uncertain. The germline V and J ends were trimmed by 2 bases and 5 bases, with 14 bases remaining between them. The CDR3 spans 16 residues. Per the germline V gene, CDR1 is SGHDT and CDR2 is YYEEEE. The CDR3 loop is CASSFTTPRWANVLTF. The DNA of the CDR3 is TGTGCCAGCAGCTTTACCACCCCTCGCTGGGCCAACGTCCTGACTTTC.

The genes are TRBV27 and TRBJ1-6, with TRBD1 matching over 9 bases. Germline CDR1 and CDR2: MNHEY and SMNVEV (reference sequence). Germline trimming cut 5 bases from V and 15 bases from J; bases unmatched to any gene: 5. CDR3 length equals 12 residues. CDR3 sequence: CASSQGQGLLHF. Written as DNA, the CDR3 is TGTGCCAGCAGTCAGGGACAGGGTCTCCTCCACTTT.

The chain links TRBV15 to TRBJ1-4; D is ambiguous. V lost 5 bases and J 3 bases, leaving 13 bases between the germline ends. The germline gives CDR1 LNHNV, CDR2 YYDKDF (reference sequence). The CDR3 is 15 amino acids. CDR3 sequence: CATSARAAANEKLFF. CDR3 in DNA: TGTGCCACCAGCGCCCGGGCCGCCGCTAATGAAAAACTGTTTTTT.

The V and J genes are TRBV27 and TRBJ1-4; the D gene is possibly TRBD1 (5 bases). The germline V gene has CDR1 MNHEY and CDR2 SMNVEV (reference sequence). The CDR3 consists of 14 residues. Trimming removed 4 bases from V and 6 bases from J, with 12 bases in between. CDR3 in DNA: TGTGCCAGCAGTTCTTCCTGGGGCGATGAAAAACTGTTTTTT. Translating gives CASSSSWGDEKLFF.

J is TRBJ2-5 and V is TRBV13; 7 bases map to TRBD1. V lost 5 bases to trimming and J lost 5 bases; unmatched junction nucleotides: 8. CDR1 PRHDT and CDR2 FYEKMQ come from the germline V gene (reference sequence). The CDR3 runs 14 residues. CDR3 protein: CASSAKTGEETQYF. The CDR3 nucleotides are TGTGCCAGCAGCGCTAAAACAGGGGAGGAGACCCAGTACTTC.

This clone appeared a single time. J is TRBJ1-6 and V is TRBV2; D unresolved. The germline V gene has CDR1 SNHLY and CDR2 FYNNEI. This CDR3 has 12 amino acids. V gave up 8 bases and J gave up 7 bases, with 9 bases separating them. CDR3 protein: CASAQPNSPLHF. In nucleotides, the CDR3 is TGTGCCAGCGCCCAGCCAAATTCACCCCTCCACTTT.

The gene calls are TRBV29-1 and TRBJ1-4; D possibly corresponds to TRBD1 (6 bases). Per germline, CDR1 SQVTM and CDR2 ANQGSEA. The CDR3 has 13 residues. Trimming cost V 3 bases and J 7 bases, with 12 bases left between them. This CDR3 reads CSVEEARGEKLFF. DNA of the CDR3: TGCAGCGTTGAGGAAGCCAGGGGTGAAAAACTGTTTTTT.

This chain uses TRBV13 with TRBJ1-6, with D maybe TRBD1 (6 bases). Germline V gene data show CDR1 as PRHDT and CDR2 as FYEKMQ (reference sequence). V was clipped by 4 bases and J by 6 bases, with 19 bases between them. The CDR3 is made up of 17 amino acids. CDR3 loop: CASSSGGGQGPNSPLHF. CDR3 DNA: TGTGCCAGCAGCTCAGGTGGGGGGCAGGGTCCTAATTCACCCCTCCACTTT.

The V gene is TRBV9, the J gene TRBJ2-1; D is uncertain. V lost 3 bases, J lost 13 bases, and 17 bases lay in between. This CDR3 region has 13 residues. Germline V gene data show CDR1 as SGDLS and CDR2 as YYNGEE. CDR3 DNA sequence: TGTGCCAGCAGCGCGGAGCCCAGTCAGGCCCAGTTCTTC. It specifies CASSAEPSQAQFF. The entire variable domain, with the rest obtained from reference TRBV9 and TRBJ2-1, is as follows: DSGVTQTPKHLITATGQRVTLRCSPRSGDLSVYWYQQSLDQGLQFLIQYYNGEERAKGNILERFSAQQFPDLHSELNLSSLELGDSALYFCASSAEPSQAQFFGPGTRLTVL.

This clone was detected once. The chain uses TRBV27 and TRBJ1-2; D is unclear. The CDR3 has 13 amino acids. V lost 5 bases and J lost 5, with 12 bases in between. In germline, CDR1 is MNHEY, CDR2 SMNVEV (reference sequence). In nucleotides, the CDR3 is TGTGCCAGCAGTCCCTCCGGTCGGTATGGCTACACCTTC. This codes for CASSPSGRYGYTF.

This clone was detected only a few times. V and J are TRBV13 and TRBJ2-1; no firm D call. The CDR3 has 17 amino acids. Germline CDR1 is PRHDT and CDR2 is FYEKMQ (reference sequence). Trimming removed 3 bases at V and 0 bases at J, with 15 bases between. The CDR3 loop reads CASSFNSFIGSYNEQFF. CDR3 DNA: TGTGCCAGCAGCTTTAACAGCTTCATCGGCTCCTACAATGAGCAGTTCTTC. The whole variable domain, filled in from reference TRBV13 and TRBJ2-1, reads AAGVIQSPRHLIKEKRETATLKCYPIPRHDTVYWYQQGPGQDPQFLISFYEKMQSDKGSIPDRFSAQQFSDYHSELNMSSLELGDSALYFCASSFNSFIGSYNEQFFGPGTRLTVL.

This clone was recorded a few times. The CDR3, as DNA: TGTGCCAGCAGCGGACGATTGGTCTCTGGGGCCAACGTCCTGACTTTC. Its protein product is CASSGRLVSGANVLTF. J is TRBJ2-6 and V is TRBV7-9, with D unresolved. This CDR3 has 16 residues. V lost 5 bases and J 0 bases, leaving 11 bases between the germline ends. Germline CDR1 SEHNR, CDR2 FQNEAQ (reference sequence).

The V and J genes are TRBV2 and TRBJ2-4; 11 nucleotides align to TRBD1. Unmatched junction bases numbered 10, after V lost 6 bases and J lost 9 bases. Germline CDR1 is SNHLY and CDR2 is FYNNEI. The length of the CDR3 is 15 residues. As DNA, the CDR3 is TGTGCCAGCAGCCACCCGGGACAGGGGGAAATCATTCAGTACTTC. Residues: CASSHPGQGEIIQYF.

The sample holds one count of this clone. The J gene is TRBJ2-1, the V gene TRBV13; D may correspond to TRBD1 or TRBD2 (6 bases each). CDR1 and CDR2 (germline): PRHDT, FYEKMQ (reference sequence). Between the trimmed V and J ends, which lost 2 bases and 8 bases, there was a span of 16 bases. The CDR3 has 15 residues. CDR3 bases: TGTGCCAGCAGCTTACCCGGGGGCGCTAGTCATGAGCAGTTCTTC. Protein product: CASSLPGGASHEQFF.

This clone was counted a few times. This chain uses TRBV7-9 with TRBJ2-2; weak D call: TRBD1 (5 bases). Germline V CDR1 and CDR2: SEHNR, FQNEAQ (reference sequence). CDR3 length equals 16 residues. V lost 3 bases and J 6 bases, leaving 17 bases between the germline ends. In nucleotides, the CDR3 is TGTGCCAGCAGCTTTAGTCGGTCAGGGATTTCCGGGGAGCTGTTTTTT. This sequence encodes CASSFSRSGISGELFF.

The chain joins TRBV19 to TRBJ2-1; D is undetermined. The CDR3 contains 15 residues. V shed 5 bases and J shed 10 bases, with 21 bases lying between them. Germline V gene data show CDR1 as LNHDA and CDR2 as SQIVND (reference sequence). The CDR3 sequence: CASSLRTASSIEQFF. For the CDR3, the DNA is TGTGCCAGTAGTCTGAGGACGGCCTCTTCAATCGAGCAGTTCTTC. The variable domain in full, with the rest retrieved from reference TRBV19 and TRBJ2-1, is DGGITQSPKYLFRKEGQNVTLSCEQNLNHDAMYWYRQDPGQGLRLIYYSQIVNDFQKGDIAEGYSVSREKKESFPLTVTSAQKNPTAFYLCASSLRTASSIEQFFGPGTRLTVL.

The chain couples TRBV27 to TRBJ2-1, with 8 nucleotides matching TRBD2. The CDR3 runs to 15 residues. With 0 bases clipped from V and 3 bases from J, the junction kept 1 base outside the gene matches. Germline V gene data show CDR1 as MNHEY and CDR2 as SMNVEV (reference sequence). The CDR3 DNA follows: TGTGCCAGCAGTTTATCAGCGGGGGTCTACAATGAGCAGTTCTTC. Translated, it gives CASSLSAGVYNEQFF.

The chain is built from TRBV25-1 and TRBJ2-3; tentatively, D is TRBD2 (5 bases). V lost 2 bases and J 4 bases, leaving 16 bases between the germline ends. Per germline, CDR1 MGHDK and CDR2 SYGVNS. The length of the CDR3 is 16 residues. The CDR3 region has the DNA TGTGCCAGCAGTGAAATAGCGAATATGTTATCAGATACGCAGTATTTT. This gives the protein CASSEIANMLSDTQYF.

The gene calls are TRBV5-1 and TRBJ2-5; D possibly uses TRBD1 or TRBD2 (6 bases each). The CDR3 runs to 15 residues. V lost 5 bases, J lost 4 bases, and 18 bases lay in between. Germline CDR1 reads SGHRS; CDR2 reads YFSETQ. The CDR3 DNA is TGCGCCAGCAGTTTATCCCAAAAGGGGGGAGAGACCCAGTACTTC. Translating gives CASSLSQKGGETQYF.

The chain carries TRBV7-8 and TRBJ2-3, with D unclear. Looked up from germline, CDR1 is SGHVS and CDR2 is FQNEAQ. The CDR3 covers 14 residues. With 5 bases removed from V and 4 bases from J, the gap between germline ends came to 13 bases. The CDR3 protein is CASSLTKPADTQYF. The CDR3 DNA reads as TGTGCCAGCAGCCTCACAAAACCCGCAGATACGCAGTATTTT.

This clone was picked up one time. This CDR3 reads CASSEYLAEEAFF. As DNA, the CDR3 is TGTGCCAGCAGTGAATATCTGGCGGAGGAAGCTTTCTTT. The rearrangement links TRBV25-1 to TRBJ1-1; no firm D call. The V end was cut by 0 bases, the J end by 8 bases, with 10 bases between. This CDR3 comprises 13 residues. From germline, CDR1 is MGHDK and CDR2 SYGVNS.

The chain is built from TRBV15 and TRBJ1-5; tentative D call: TRBD1 (6 bases). CDR3 length equals 15 residues. CDR1 and CDR2 from the germline V gene are LNHNV and YYDKDF (reference sequence). The V and J ends lost 0 bases and 7 bases respectively, with 13 bases between them. This CDR3 is CATSRDRGWNQPQHF. CDR3 DNA sequence: TGTGCCACCAGCAGAGACAGGGGTTGGAACCAGCCCCAGCATTTT.

V usage is TRBV30 and J usage is TRBJ1-5, with D hard to call. V lost 2 bases and J lost 2, with 13 bases in between. This CDR3 region has 15 residues. CDR1 GTSNPN and CDR2 SVGIG come from the germline V gene (reference sequence). CDR3 coding DNA: TGTGCCTGGAGTCCGCCTGCCCAGGGCAATCAGCCCCAGCATTTT. Its protein is CAWSPPAQGNQPQHF.

The V and J genes are TRBV19 and TRBJ2-7; 12 positions agree with TRBD1. V was pared by 5 bases and J by 3 bases, with 5 bases of the junction left unmatched. Germline CDR1 and CDR2: LNHDA and SQIVND (reference sequence). This CDR3 is 15 amino acids long. In nucleotides, the CDR3 is TGTGCCAGTAGTTCGGGGACAGGGGGCTTCTACGAGCAGTACTTC. It is translated as CASSSGTGGFYEQYF.